The 16 T cell receptor beta chains reported below all come from one sample, sequenced in a study of blood T cell repertoires in COVID-19. Clones were sequenced by immunoSEQ multiplex PCR, and TCRdb holds only the in-frame ones, with some missing. The data show under 400,000 clones, around nine tenths seen once. Specimen: PBMCs or T cells enriched from blood (not recorded which). These receptors all come from a woman aged 25 to 39 who had been exposed to COVID-19.

The V gene is TRBV6-5, the J gene TRBJ1-1; D gene unclear. The CDR3 is made up of 14 amino acids. Germline V gene data show CDR1 as MNHEY and CDR2 as SVGAGI. The V gene lost 5 bases and the J gene lost 2 bases, with 12 bases spanning the gap. CDR3 residues: CASSPPRHNTEAFF. CDR3 in DNA: TGTGCCAGCAGTCCTCCCCGACACAACACTGAAGCTTTCTTT.

The V call is TRBV24-1, the J call TRBJ1-5; D might be TRBD1 (5 bases). The CDR3 totals 14 residues. Trimming took off 1 base at V and 7 bases at J, with 10 bases between the two ends. The germline gives CDR1 KGHDR, CDR2 SFDVKD. CDR3 in amino acids: CATSDFSGVQPQHF. CDR3 sequence (DNA): TGTGCCACCAGTGATTTTTCGGGGGTCCAGCCCCAGCATTTT.

The rearrangement uses TRBV28 and TRBJ2-3, with TRBD2 as a possible D gene (5 bases). With 5 bases removed from V and 0 bases from J, the gap between germline ends came to 21 bases. The CDR3 spans 18 residues. CDR1 MDHEN and CDR2 SYDVKM come from the germline V gene. The CDR3, as DNA: TGTGCCAGCAGTACCCTGGGCAGGACCCGGACTAGCACAGATACGCAGTATTTT. It yields the protein CASSTLGRTRTSTDTQYF.

V gene TRBV20-1 combines with J gene TRBJ2-5; 7 bases are a match to TRBD2. CDR1 and CDR2 from the germline V gene are DFQATT and SNEGSKA (reference sequence). The junction had 5 bases not matched to a gene; V was cut back by 3 bases and J by 1 base. The CDR3 is 14 residues long. CDR3 bases: TGCAGTGCTAGTCAAGCGGGGCTCCAAGAGACCCAGTACTTC. It translates to CSASQAGLQETQYF.

This chain connects TRBV18 to TRBJ2-5; 9 bases are shared with TRBD2. This CDR3 spans 15 amino acids. V lost 5 bases and J lost 2; bases outside the gene matches: 6. Germline CDR1 reads KGHSH; CDR2 reads LQKENI. The CDR3 sequence: CASSSNSGSQETQYF. The DNA for the CDR3 is TGTGCCAGCTCATCGAATAGCGGGAGTCAAGAGACCCAGTACTTC.

The chain is built from TRBV9 and TRBJ1-1; 10 nucleotides agree with TRBD1. With 1 base clipped from V and 7 bases from J, the junction kept 7 bases outside the gene matches. Germline CDR1 and CDR2: SGDLS and YYNGEE. CDR3 length: 15 residues. As DNA, the CDR3 is TGTGCCAGCAGCGTACAGGACAGGGGGATACATGAAGCTTTCTTT. It yields the protein CASSVQDRGIHEAFF. Full variable domain (missing parts from reference TRBV9 and TRBJ1-1): DSGVTQTPKHLITATGQRVTLRCSPRSGDLSVYWYQQSLDQGLQFLIQYYNGEERAKGNILERFSAQQFPDLHSELNLSSLELGDSALYFCASSVQDRGIHEAFFGQGTRLTVV.

The rearrangement links TRBV18 to TRBJ2-5; D remains unclear. The CDR3 contains 17 residues. Germline V gene sequence: CDR1 KGHSH, CDR2 LQKENI. Trimming stripped 2 bases from V and 2 bases from J, with 18 bases between. CDR3 region: CASSPSNPTAVQETQYF. In DNA, the CDR3 is TGTGCCAGCTCACCAAGCAACCCCACAGCCGTTCAAGAGACCCAGTACTTC.

This chain links TRBV5-4 with TRBJ1-6; tentative D call: TRBD1 (5 bases). V was trimmed by 2 bases and J by 5 bases, leaving 8 bases between them. CDR1 SGHNT and CDR2 YYREEE come from the germline V gene (reference sequence). CDR3 length equals 14 residues. The CDR3 DNA follows: TGTGCCAGCAGCTTAGCAGGGCATAATTCACCCCTCCACTTT. Translating it yields CASSLAGHNSPLHF.

The chain combines TRBV6-5 with TRBJ2-5; TRBD2 agrees at 7 bases. Unmatched junction bases numbered 9, after V lost 6 bases and J lost 2 bases. The germline CDR1 and CDR2 sequences are MNHEY and SVGAGI. CDR3 length: 15 amino acids. This CDR3 reads CASRLGRALQETQYF. The CDR3 DNA reads as TGTGCCAGCAGGCTAGGGAGGGCCTTACAAGAGACCCAGTACTTC.

The V and J genes are TRBV6-5 and TRBJ1-3; D not resolved. The CDR3 spans 15 residues. The germline V gene encodes CDR1 MNHEY and CDR2 SVGAGI. V was cut by 6 bases and J by 2 bases, with 14 bases left in between. The CDR3 loop is CASRYTDEAGNTIYF. Written as DNA, the CDR3 is TGTGCCAGCAGGTACACCGATGAGGCTGGAAACACCATATATTTT.

The chain employs TRBV12-5 and TRBJ2-7; 10 nucleotides match TRBD2. CDR3 length equals 18 residues. Germline loops: CDR1 LGHNT, CDR2 FRNRAP. V gave up 1 base and J gave up 4 bases; unmatched junction bases: 13. In DNA form, the CDR3 reads TGTGCTAGTGGTTTGGAGGCTAGCGGGAGACGCCACGATTACGAGCAGTACTTC. It translates to CASGLEASGRRHDYEQYF.

V and J are TRBV7-2 and TRBJ2-5; D uncertain. With 4 bases removed from V and 0 bases from J, the gap between germline ends came to 3 bases. The CDR3 has 12 amino acids. Germline values: CDR1 SGHTA, CDR2 FQGNSA. DNA of the CDR3: TGTGCCAGCAGCTCCTACCAAGAGACCCAGTACTTC. This translates into CASSSYQETQYF.

The V and J genes are TRBV27 and TRBJ2-2; 8 bases align to TRBD1. Germline-derived CDR1 and CDR2 are MNHEY and SMNVEV (reference sequence). Trimming at V came to 5 bases and at J to 6 bases, leaving 17 bases not matched to a gene. This CDR3 comprises 18 residues. Here the CDR3 DNA reads TGTGCCAGCAGTATACGCCCCCCGGACAGGGTATCACCCGGGGAGCTGTTTTTT. Protein sequence: CASSIRPPDRVSPGELFF.

The rearrangement uses TRBV18 and TRBJ1-1, with 9 bases identical to TRBD1. The CDR3 totals 14 residues. Trimming removed 6 bases from V and 6 bases from J; junction bases left unmatched: 8. The V gene's germline CDR1 is KGHSH and CDR2 LQKENI. This chain's CDR3 is CASSQRQGESEAFF. CDR3 bases: TGTGCCAGCTCCCAAAGACAGGGGGAGTCTGAAGCTTTCTTT.

V gene TRBV20-1 combines with J gene TRBJ2-7; 11 nucleotides match TRBD2. V trimming: 3 bases; J trimming: 2 bases; junction bases outside the gene matches: 6. This CDR3 has 15 amino acids. CDR1 DFQATT and CDR2 SNEGSKA come from the germline V gene (reference sequence). CDR3 loop: CSASDGLAGTYEQYF. The CDR3 nucleotides are TGCAGTGCTAGTGACGGACTAGCGGGCACCTACGAGCAGTACTTC.

J is TRBJ1-1 and V is TRBV7-6, with D possibly TRBD1 on 5 matching bases. From germline, CDR1 is SGHVS and CDR2 FNYEAQ. Trimming took 5 bases from V and 1 from J, leaving 8 bases between them. This CDR3 is 13 amino acids long. The CDR3 region is CASSRQTNTEAFF. The CDR3 nucleotides read TGTGCCAGCAGCCGACAGACGAACACTGAAGCTTTCTTT.